This TCR beta chain was documented in a study of identical twins (dated by TCRdb to the mid-2010s). Some background on the complete study: To test whether fetal clonotypes persist, this study deep-sequenced TCR alpha and beta repertoires from monozygotic twins, from unrelated adults of various ages, and from cord blood. To rule out contamination, replicate twin experiments were performed at different times with different library preparation protocols.

Trimmed from V: 3 bases; trimmed from J: 7 bases; junction bases lacking a gene match: 6. The germline V gene (reference sequence) specifies MNHEY as CDR1 and SMNVEV as CDR2. Reading from cysteine to phenylalanine, the CDR3 counts 15 amino acids. Of the read, only the CDR3 DNA is kept; its 45 bases are in frame from base 1. Libraries came from 5' RACE. The instrument was an Illumina HiSeq 2000. A universal primer binding site was added through template switching, and the final cDNA carried a unique molecular identifier so that TCR cDNA molecules could be counted accurately. Specific primers in the conserved constant-segment region were used to synthesize first-strand cDNA for the TCR alpha and beta chains. To control for contamination, each cDNA library was double barcoded with a SMART-Mk sample barcode plus Illumina barcodes. TruSeq adapter sequences, together with Illumina sample barcodes, were added in two successive PCR steps. The TCR alpha and beta cDNA libraries were sequenced on the Illumina HiSeq platform using custom primers. Per the original workflow: Raw reads were processed with MiGEC to extract unique molecular identifiers, and MiXCR was used to determine CDR3 positions. For each individual, recombination models were inferred using an EM algorithm with the repgenHMM and IGoR tools. The tcR package in R was used for shared clonotype analysis, with sharing normalized by the product of cloneset sizes. To study raw recombination free of thymic and clonal selection effects, out-of-frame nonproductive sequences were analyzed. TCRdb ran its own pipeline on the public reads, namely fastp trimming at Q25 and MiXCR clone calling, and kept in-frame beta chains. Rows are unified per CDR3 protein, each entry keeping the most common DNA and genes. TCRdb assigned the V and J calls; the authors' analysis was not used. The sample contains 690,000 or so distinct CDR3 sequences, roughly 8% of them found a single time. The ten top clones hold 0.8% to 1% of the sample.

This clonotype was seen ten or more times. Its target antigen remains unknown. The sample holds no much larger clone one base away, and base qualities are not on file. Study-wide findings and limitations: In monozygotic twins, recombination models systematically underestimated out-of-frame TCR alpha sharing, but the models matched the sharing seen between unrelated individuals. Compared with coincidental sharing between unrelated individuals, out-of-frame TCR alpha sequences shared between twins had an excess of sequences with low generation probability. Invariant T cells such as MAIT and iNKT could partly confound zero-insertion analyses, though diverse VJ usage argued against this for most clonotypes. Excess twin sharing in beta out-of-frame sequences was weaker because fewer shared sequences lowered the signal-to-noise ratio. Abundant cord blood beta clonotypes had fewer insertions, young adult naive repertoires showed a similar but weaker trend, and memory repertoires showed no such trend. Because the same donors could not be followed over many years, the conclusions depended on cross-sectional statistical analysis.

Only healthy Caucasian donors were included. Three pairs of female monozygotic twins, all aged roughly 18 to 29 years, made up the twin cohort. The RNA used for TCR libraries was isolated from peripheral blood mononuclear cells. These same records also appear under a second study, on yellow fever vaccine responses in identical twins. As that second study puts it: The T cell response to vaccination in identical twins was reported by the authors to appear partly convergent and partly personalized. In identical twins, the study followed T cell clones that responded to the vaccine with precision.

This clonotype originated in a woman between 18 and 30 years old in good health. The chain couples TRBV27 to TRBJ2-1, with 10 central nucleotides matching TRBD2. The specimen was PBMCs. CDR3 reads: CASSLASGSRNEQFF. The bases are TGTGCCAGCAGTTTGGCTAGCGGGAGTCGTAATGAGCAGTTCTTC.